The clone carrying this TCR beta chain has only a few counts. The data stem from a study of shared clonotypes between healthy human individuals. Profiled with immunoSEQ multiplex PCR; TCRdb holds only in-frame clones, not every one. Here the sample spans about 2.2 million clones, 90% to 95% being singletons. Cells designated naive CD8 were CD45RO-negative and were positively selected for CCR7, with terminally differentiated effector memory CD45RA+ cells excluded. CDR3 length equals 14 residues. Trimming shortened V by 6 bases and J by 0 bases, and 12 bases separated the two germline ends. Per the germline V gene, CDR1 is SGHRS and CDR2 is YFSETQ.

The rearrangement uses TRBV5-1 and TRBJ1-1; D is unresolved. The specimen was naive CD8+ T cells from PBMCs. The receptor was derived from a young man in good health. Some clones in this sample may be carry-over from other donors' samples. CDR3 sequence reads: CASTGGSMNTEAFF. CDR3 bases: TGCGCCAGCACCGGCGGGAGCATGAACACTGAAGCTTTCTTT.